The rows below give T cell receptor beta chains drawn from one sample of a study of T-cell reconstitution after alpha-beta-depleted transplantation in children. MiXCR, run by TCRdb on the PCR reads, gives a single entry per CDR3 protein. Among approximately 300,000 distinct CDR3 sequences, roughly 7.8% were seen once, and the ten largest hold approximately 9.6%. The sample consisted of peripheral blood, taken 360 days after TCRalphabeta/CD19-depleted stem cell transplant. These TCRs come from a female patient aged 2-10 years who had a stem cell transplant for Fanconi anemia, so the T cells may come from the graft donor. CDR3s include the opening cysteine and the closing phenylalanine or tryptophan. A D gene is named only where the DNA matches it firmly. The size entry is marked missing in some rows and otherwise reads once, few, many or a size class.

J	D	V	size	DNA	CDR3
TRBJ1-5	NA	TRBV20-1	many	TGCAGTGCTGTAGGCGGGGGTCGGCTCAATCAGCCCCAGCATTTT	CSAVGGGRLNQPQHF
TRBJ2-3	NA	TRBV3-1	NA	TGTGCCAGCAGCCCCCAGGTCCGGGGGGCGGATACGCAGTATTTT	CASSPQVRGADTQYF
TRBJ1-5	NA	TRBV12-3/TRBV12-4	once	TGTGCCAGCAGTTTAATGGTTGGAACAGGAGCCATCGGAAATCAGCCCCAGCATTTT	CASSLMVGTGAIGNQPQHF
TRBJ2-2	NA	TRBV15	many	TGTGCCACCAGCAGGGGAACAGGGACGACAGGCGGGGAGCTGTTTTTT	CATSRGTGTTGGELFF
TRBJ2-7	TRBD1	TRBV6-5	NA	TGTGCCAGCAGTTATACCGGGACAGGGGCCTACGAGCAGTACTTC	CASSYTGTGAYEQYF
TRBJ2-6	TRBD1	TRBV11-1	few	TGTGCCAGCAGCTTCCGGACGGGGGACAGGGGGCCCGAGGAAGGGGCCAACGTCCTGACTTTC	CASSFRTGDRGPEEGANVLTF
TRBJ1-2	NA	TRBV20-1	many	TGCAGTGCTAGACTGAGTGATCGGGGCTACACCTTC	CSARLSDRGYTF
TRBJ2-6	NA	TRBV10-3	NA	TGTGCCATCAGTGAGGTTAAGGGGTACTCTGGGGCCAACGTCCTGACTTTC	CAISEVKGYSGANVLTF
TRBJ1-1	TRBD1	TRBV10-2	many	TGCGCCAGCAGAGGGACAGGATACACTGAAGCTTTCTTT	CASRGTGYTEAFF
TRBJ2-1	NA	TRBV29-1	many	TGCAGCGGGACCGGGACTGAACTTGACAATGAGCAGTTCTTC	CSGTGTELDNEQFF
TRBJ1-2	NA	TRBV7-2	many	TGTGCCCCAGCCCGGGGGGGACAATCACATGGCTACACCTTC	CAPARGGQSHGYTF
TRBJ2-1	TRBD1	TRBV20-1	few	TGCAGTGCTAGGGCGATCGGGACAGGGGTACAGGGCGAAGTCTTC	CSARAIGTGVQGEVF
TRBJ2-2	TRBD2	TRBV5-1	NA	TGCGCCAGCAGCTATATAACTAGCGGGAGCACCGGGGAGCTGTTTTTT	CASSYITSGSTGELFF
TRBJ2-7	NA	TRBV24-1	few	TGTGCCACCAGTGATCGCGGGACCTACGAGCAGTACTTC	CATSDRGTYEQYF
TRBJ2-5	NA	TRBV6-1	many	TGTGCCAGCAGGCTGGGGGAGACCCAGTACTTC	CASRLGETQYF
TRBJ2-3	NA	TRBV5-6	many	TGTGCCAGCAGCTTAATAACCTCGGGTGATACGCAGTATTTT	CASSLITSGDTQYF
TRBJ1-1	NA	TRBV18	few	TGTGCCAGCTCACCACCGGCTTCGAACACTGAAGCTTTCTTT	CASSPPASNTEAFF
TRBJ1-1	TRBD1	TRBV24-1	many	TGTGCCACCAGTGATTACAGGGGCACTGAAGCTTTCTTT	CATSDYRGTEAFF
TRBJ2-3	NA	TRBV11-1	many	TGTGCCAGCAGCTTTCTTCGGGACGAAGATACGCAGTATTTT	CASSFLRDEDTQYF
TRBJ2-2	NA	TRBV3-1	many	TGTGCCAGCAGCCAAGGGGGCTTGGAGAGCACCGGGGAGCTGTTTTTT	CASSQGGLESTGELFF
TRBJ2-2	NA	TRBV5-6	many	TGTGCCAGCAGCTTCCTACCGACACCTAACACCGGGGAGCTGTTTTTT	CASSFLPTPNTGELFF
TRBJ2-1	TRBD2	TRBV20-1	NA	TGCAGTGCTAGACGTAGCGGGGCTAATGAGCAGTTCTTC	CSARRSGANEQFF
TRBJ2-7	NA	TRBV28	many	TGTGCCAGCAGTACTAGAGGGGTAGCGGTTACCTACGAGCAGTACTTC	CASSTRGVAVTYEQYF
TRBJ2-5	TRBD1	TRBV20-1	NA	TGCAGTGCTGGACAGGGCGGGGAGACCCAGTACTTC	CSAGQGGETQYF
TRBJ1-2	NA	TRBV7-9	once	TGTGCCAGCAGCCAAGCAGGGTACAGCGGCTACACCTTC	CASSQAGYSGYTF
TRBJ1-1	NA	TRBV28	few	TGTGCCAGCATCGAGGGGATTGGAGGGACGAACACTGAAGCTTTCTTT	CASIEGIGGTNTEAFF
TRBJ2-5	TRBD1	TRBV25-1	many	TGTGCCAGCAGTGACCCCGGGACAGGTTTGGAGACCCAGTACTTC	CASSDPGTGLETQYF
TRBJ2-2	TRBD2	TRBV20-1	many	TGCAGTGCTAGCTTCCCAAAAACGGGAGGGCCTGCCGGGGAGCTGTTTTTT	CSASFPKTGGPAGELFF
TRBJ2-1	NA	TRBV11-2	NA	TGTGCCAGCAGCTTACTTTGGGTGGATGAGCAGTTCTTC	CASSLLWVDEQFF
TRBJ1-1	TRBD1	TRBV7-9	many	TGTGCCAGCAGCTTATCCCAGGGGGGCACTGAAGCTTTCTTT	CASSLSQGGTEAFF
TRBJ2-6	NA	TRBV9	many	TGTGCCAGCAGCGTAGGGGTCCTACTCCCTGGGGCCAACGTCCTGACTTTC	CASSVGVLLPGANVLTF
TRBJ2-5	TRBD1	TRBV6-5	many	TGTGCCAGCAGGACCGGGACAGGGGGCAGAGAGACCCAGTACTTC	CASRTGTGGRETQYF
TRBJ1-5	TRBD1	TRBV7-2	few	TGTGCCAGCAGCCCGATCCCAGGGGGGCAGCCCCAGCATTTT	CASSPIPGGQPQHF
TRBJ1-2	NA	TRBV7-2	many	TGTGCCAGCAGCTTAGCCAGGGCGGGGACTGGCTACACCTTC	CASSLARAGTGYTF
TRBJ1-2	NA	TRBV6-2/TRBV6-3	many	TGTGCCAGCAGTTACTGGGATGGCTACACCTTC	CASSYWDGYTF
TRBJ1-2	TRBD1	TRBV6-1	NA	TGTGCCAGCAGCCTACAGGGGACTATAGATGGCTACACCTTC	CASSLQGTIDGYTF
TRBJ1-2	NA	TRBV2	few	TGTGCCAGCAGCGCCACCCACAGGGATGGCTACACCTTC	CASSATHRDGYTF
TRBJ2-1	NA	TRBV5-1	many	TGCGCCAGCAGCTTGCGGGCTTCCTACAATGAGCAGTTCTTC	CASSLRASYNEQFF
TRBJ2-5	NA	TRBV3-1	NA	TGTGCCAGCAGCCAAGAGGGGTTTAGGGGGGGGGTACTCAGGACCCAGTACTTC	CASSQEGFRGGVLRTQYF
TRBJ2-7	NA	TRBV2	NA	TGTGCCAGCAGTGAACTAGGCAGTACTAGCTACGAGCAGTACTTC	CASSELGSTSYEQYF
TRBJ2-1	NA	TRBV24-1	many	TGTGCCACCAGTGATTTCAAGGGATCAGGTGATGAGCAGTTCTTC	CATSDFKGSGDEQFF
TRBJ2-1	NA	TRBV27	many	TGTGCCAGCAGTTGGGACAAAGATGAGCAGTTCTTC	CASSWDKDEQFF
TRBJ2-7	NA	TRBV28	NA	TGTGCCAGCTACCCCCGGGACTTAACATACTACGAGCAGTACTTC	CASYPRDLTYYEQYF
TRBJ1-2	NA	TRBV12-3/TRBV12-4	many	TGTGCCAGCAGCAATCAGGGTTTGCATGGCTACACCTTC	CASSNQGLHGYTF
TRBJ2-5	NA	TRBV25-1	many	TGTGCCAGCAGTACCCCAGGGGAAGAGACCCAGTACTTC	CASSTPGEETQYF
TRBJ2-5	NA	TRBV6-1	NA	TGTGCCAGCAGTGAAGCGCTCCCGGGAAGCGGACAAGAGACCCAGTACTTC	CASSEALPGSGQETQYF
TRBJ1-2	NA	TRBV19	few	TGTGCCAGTAGTGATCAGGTGTTATTCGGCCATGGCTACACCTTC	CASSDQVLFGHGYTF
TRBJ2-1	NA	TRBV19	few	TGTGCCAGTAGTATAAGCTGGCAGCCGCAGTTCTTC	CASSISWQPQFF
TRBJ1-1	TRBD1	TRBV7-3	many	TGTGCCAGCAGCTGGGACAGGAACACTGAAGCTTTCTTT	CASSWDRNTEAFF
TRBJ2-5	TRBD1	TRBV5-1	many	TGCGCCAGCAGCTTGGGGGACAGGGATAAAGAGACCCAGTACTTC	CASSLGDRDKETQYF
TRBJ1-3	NA	TRBV9	few	TGTGCCAGCAGCTTGGTCCGCGAGGCGGGACCCGGAAACACCATATATTTT	CASSLVREAGPGNTIYF
TRBJ2-2	TRBD2	TRBV20-1	many	TGCAGTGCTAGAGCGACTAGCCCGGCCGGGGAGCTGTTTTTT	CSARATSPAGELFF